A single sample is the source of the 15 T cell receptor beta chains below, sequenced in a study of molecular identifiers for immune sequencing clone quantification. MiXCR, applied by TCRdb to the PCR reads, yields one record per CDR3 protein. The sample carries about half a million distinct CDR3 sequences, about a fifth recorded once. Material for sequencing was naive CD8+ T cells from blood, with Jurkat cell RNA spiked in. The subset: FACS-sorted CD8+CD4-CCR7+CD45RA+ naive T cells. The receptor set was obtained from a human donor in good health. Some libraries in this study had Jurkat cell RNA spiked in.

This clonotype was found a few times. This chain uses TRBV6-5 with TRBJ2-1; D gene ambiguous. The CDR3 totals 13 residues. V gave up 4 bases and J gave up 7 bases, with 11 bases separating them. Germline V gives CDR1 MNHEY, CDR2 SVGAGI. The CDR3 coding sequence is TGTGCCAGCAGTTCCGATAGCAGGAATGAGCAGTTCTTC. Residues: CASSSDSRNEQFF.

The V and J genes are TRBV6-2 or TRBV6-3 and TRBJ2-7; tentative D call: TRBD2 (5 bases). The CDR3 consists of 15 residues. Trimming left V 6 bases short and J 6 bases short, with 21 bases between. Germline V lookup: CDR1 MNHEY, CDR2 SVGEGT. CDR3 sequence: CASRSPQFLAGEQYF. In nucleotides, the CDR3 is TGTGCCAGCAGATCCCCACAGTTTCTAGCCGGCGAGCAGTACTTC.

The chain employs TRBV6-5 and TRBJ1-1; maybe TRBD1 (6 bases). With 6 bases removed from V and 3 bases from J, the gap between germline ends came to 11 bases. CDR3 length: 13 residues. Germline CDR1 MNHEY, CDR2 SVGAGI. CDR3 loop: CASRNEGDTEAFF. The CDR3, as DNA: TGTGCCAGCAGAAACGAGGGGGACACTGAAGCTTTCTTT.

With regard to this clonotype: This could be a read error, since a much larger clone is one nucleotide away. The rearrangement joins TRBV6-5 to TRBJ2-7, with 7 bases fitting TRBD1. The CDR3 has 14 residues. The junction had 12 bases not matched to a gene; V was cut back by 11 bases and J by 2 bases. The V gene's germline CDR1 is MNHEY and CDR2 SVGAGI. This CDR3 is CAGGTGTATYEQYF. CDR3 in DNA: TGTGCCGGTGGGACCGGGACAGCCACCTACGAGCAGTACTTC.

The chain carries TRBV4-3 and TRBJ1-1; 8 nucleotides line up with TRBD1. The germline CDR1 and CDR2 sequences are LGHNA and YSLEER. The CDR3 sequence is 14 residues long. V was pared by 0 bases and J by 8 bases, with 5 bases of the junction left unmatched. The DNA for the CDR3 is TGCGCCAGCAGCCAAGAACAGGGGGGCGACGAAGCTTTCTTT. Protein: CASSQEQGGDEAFF.

This clonotype was counted at least ten times. The chain links TRBV9 to TRBJ2-2; the D is unclear. V lost 7 bases to trimming and J lost 6 bases, with 7 bases between them. CDR1 SGDLS and CDR2 YYNGEE come from the germline V gene. The CDR3 contains 11 residues. DNA of the CDR3: TGTGCCAGCTCGGTCTCCGGGGAGCTGTTTTTT. It codes for CASSVSGELFF.

At least ten counts were recorded for this clonotype. The rearrangement links TRBV24-1 to TRBJ2-5; 7 bases map to TRBD1. This CDR3 is 14 amino acids long. Germline-derived CDR1 and CDR2 are KGHDR and SFDVKD. Losses at the gene ends were 2 bases for V and 2 bases for J; bases not matched to a gene: 1. CDR3 coding DNA: TGTGCCACCAGTGATTGGGACAGTCAAGAGACCCAGTACTTC. Translating gives CATSDWDSQETQYF.

This clonotype was picked up a small number of times. J is TRBJ2-1 and V is TRBV29-1; 7 bases match TRBD2. V shed 4 bases and J 4 bases; nucleotides not matched to a gene: 4. The germline gives CDR1 SQVTM, CDR2 ANQGSEA. CDR3 length: 13 residues. The CDR3 loop is CSVVVGGYNEQFF. CDR3 DNA: TGCAGCGTTGTCGTGGGAGGGTACAATGAGCAGTTCTTC.

In its sample, this clonotype was seen many times. The V call is TRBV28, the J call TRBJ1-1, with D perhaps TRBD1 (6 bases). V shed 3 bases and J shed 1 base, with 9 bases lying between them. CDR3 length equals 14 residues. CDR1 is MDHEN and CDR2 is SYDVKM in the germline V gene. The CDR3 here is CASSFWDKNTEAFF. The CDR3 coding sequence is TGTGCCAGCAGTTTTTGGGACAAGAACACTGAAGCTTTCTTT.

A remark on this clonotype: A much larger clonotype is one base distant, so this may be a read error. The V gene is TRBV6-6, the J gene TRBJ2-5, with 11 positions matching TRBD2. Germline V gene data show CDR1 as MNHNY and CDR2 as SVGAGI (reference sequence). This CDR3 region has 17 residues. CDR3 loop: CASSLTGTSGNQGTQYF. The CDR3 DNA is TGTGCCAGCAGTTTAACCGGGACTAGCGGAAATCAAGGGACCCAGTACTTC.

This chain uses TRBV15 with TRBJ1-1; D unclear. V shed 4 bases and J shed 4 bases, with 13 bases lying between them. Germline values: CDR1 LNHNV, CDR2 YYDKDF (reference sequence). The CDR3 runs 14 residues. The CDR3 nucleotides are TGTGCCACCAGCACAGGAGCGATGAGCACTGAAGCTTTCTTT. Translating gives CATSTGAMSTEAFF.

About this clonotype: A much larger clonotype is one base distant, so this may be a read error. This chain joins TRBV20-1 and TRBJ2-7; 13 bases are shared with TRBD2. CDR1 is DFQATT and CDR2 is SNEGSKA in the germline V gene (reference sequence). The length of the CDR3 is 14 residues. The CDR3 DNA reads TGCGGTGCTCACGGGACTAGCGGGACCTACGAGCAGTACTTC. Encoded protein: CGAHGTSGTYEQYF.

This clonotype was seen at least ten times. The chain is built from TRBV27 and TRBJ1-6; TRBD1 agrees at 8 bases. With 8 bases clipped from V and 12 bases from J, the junction kept 9 bases outside the gene matches. Germline V lookup: CDR1 MNHEY, CDR2 SMNVEV (reference sequence). CDR3 length: 13 residues. The CDR3 nucleotides are TGTGCCAGCCGATGGACAGGGAGCGGACCCCTCCACTTT. This encodes CASRWTGSGPLHF.

In regard to this clonotype: Since a much larger clone is just one base distant, this may be a read error. The CDR3, as DNA: TGCAGCGTTCGGGGTCGCTATGGCTACACCTTC. This translates into CSVRGRYGYTF. The chain carries TRBV29-1 and TRBJ1-2; D ambiguous. The germline V and J ends were trimmed by 5 bases and 4 bases, with 8 bases remaining between them. This CDR3 spans 11 amino acids. Looked up from germline, CDR1 is SQVTM and CDR2 is ANQGSEA.

The chain carries TRBV10-3 and TRBJ2-7, with no clear D. The CDR3 is 12 amino acids. Germline V gene sequence: CDR1 ENHRY, CDR2 SYGVKD. The V end lost 8 bases, the J end lost 1 base, and 9 bases lay between the germline ends. The CDR3 sequence: CAIGPASYEQYF. For the CDR3, the DNA is TGTGCCATCGGCCCCGCATCCTACGAGCAGTACTTC.